The present entry profiles one T cell receptor (beta chain) with its context. No cognate antigen has been identified for it. Base qualities are not at hand, and no much larger clone is one base apart. From the cysteine up to the phenylalanine, the CDR3 has a length of 12 residues. The read is trimmed to its CDR3 DNA, 36 bases read in frame from base 1. The CDR1 and CDR2 encoded by the germline V gene are SQVTM and ANQGSEA. These data belong to a study of cytomegalovirus exposure and HLA in healthy donors listed by TCRdb under 2017. Describing the broader study: In an earlier analysis of 587 of the donors, 276 Gb of sequence data and 117 million unique TCR beta sequences from roughly 180 million T cells were reported. Besides the first cohort of about 730 subjects, a separate validation cohort made up of over 95 different subjects was used. An early release that covered more than 550 HLA-typed donors contained approximately 300 gigabases of sequencing data and 75 million to 100 million unique TCR sequences. Across approximately 400 genotyped donors of the cohort, an average of about 240,000 unique TCR beta nucleotide sequences per donor were sequenced, and around 19% of those sequences were non-productive. Genome-wide SNP genotypes for about three fifths of the 666 donors were used in a later genetic analysis, which treated that subset as a discovery cohort. To predict cytomegalovirus infection status, the study combined high-throughput TCR immunosequencing, statistical association of individual TCRs with disease status, and machine learning. Typing coverage varied by locus: roughly 629-630 donors for A, B, C, DRB1 and DQB1; 522 for DQA1; more than 600 for DPA1; approximately 450 for DPB1. An earlier analysis of about 600 of the donors used high-throughput TCR beta sequencing to judge whether each TCR beta V gene segment behaved as functional or pseudogenic. Rather than drawing on any new phenotypic data, the later analysis identified candidate immune exposures from TCR beta sequences and the way those sequences occurred across donors. HLA typing covered class I and class II loci at four-digit resolution. Four to six DR-DQ haplotypes were handled as single units for association and clustering, since linkage in the cohort was strong. Every repertoire in the discovery cohort had been generated on one and the same sequencing platform. A later analysis re-analyzed previously published TCR beta repertoires from approximately 700 donors and added high-resolution HLA genotyping to study TCR occurrence patterns. The study was designed to test whether signatures of past pathogen exposure could be identified by cataloging public T cell receptors. Using immunosequencing, the study profiled T cell repertoires from about 620 subjects and related those repertoires to cytomegalovirus serostatus. Donor age, sex, ethnicity and CMV serostatus were compiled alongside the repertoire data. Among the approximately 400 genotyped donors, around 79% belonged to the genetic ancestry cluster associated with self-reported Caucasian donors. General conclusions and limits of the study: Several of the top co-occurrence clusters appeared to be linked to parvovirus B19, influenza, CMV and Epstein-Barr virus, according to a later analysis. A later analysis associated about 16,000 TCR beta sequences with specific HLA alleles at a false discovery rate of 0.05. For the cohort, immune exposure information was limited to CMV serostatus. In a later genetic analysis, a missense DCLRE1C variant was associated with V-gene and J-gene trimming of TCR beta chains, and the association was replicated in an independent cohort. In a later genetic analysis, fewer N-insertions in productive TCRs were reported among donors in an Asian-associated ancestry cluster than the roughly 670-donor mean. The authors suggested that the approach could potentially be extended to other disease states and immunological phenotypes. A few of the identified cytomegalovirus-associated TCR beta chains were confirmed in vitro to be specific for cytomegalovirus antigens. Linkage disequilibrium might explain the correlated functional status among segregating V segments, but an unknown experimental factor could not be ruled out. The study gave a list of some 150 TCR beta chains associated with cytomegalovirus. A group of highly shared sequence variants was considered likely to be a technical artifact of the sequencing pipeline. An earlier analysis of 450 to 750 of the donors showed that most TCR beta V segments appeared in productive rearrangements either about 87% or about 30% of the time, which broadly matched IMGT annotations. Because some donors lacked HLA typing at each locus, the association tests relied only on the typed subset. Some IMGT-functional V segments, including TRBV6-2 and TRBV6-3, could not be distinguished by the 87-base-pair reads and were therefore excluded. A further reported finding was that TCR beta sequences accurately predicted the HLA-A and HLA-B alleles for most subjects in the first cohort. According to a later analysis, TCR association rates differed among HLA loci, with DRB1 alleles showing the most associated TCRs and HLA-C alleles showing the fewest. In this cohort, only TCR beta chains were sequenced, and detectable features were limited by the absence of alpha or paired-chain data. Roughly uniform sequencing depth across donors was assumed in presence/absence analyses, although this assumption may not hold. Because counts were too low, about 18 rarely observed V segments, including chromosome 9 orphons, were left out of the earlier analysis of a few hundred of the donors. In both the original and validation cohorts, the classifier was reported to diagnose cytomegalovirus status with high specificity and sensitivity. A later analysis found that most CMV-associated TCR beta chains appeared HLA-restricted, with HLA associations seemingly driven largely by CMV exposure. Most TCR sequences were seen in very few donors, while some public TCRs were found in many individuals. A later analysis found that HLA-associated TCR beta chains were more clonally expanded and had lower generation probabilities than equally common non-associated chains. When HLA alleles, especially DR and DQ, strongly co-occurred, attributing TCR associations to individual alleles was difficult.

The cohort consisted of fewer than 700 healthy bone marrow donors. At the time of sampling, all cohort members were nominally healthy, though unrecorded immune exposures were likely present. The donor was CMV seronegative and was included in the group of a few hundred seronegative cohort members. Each donor provided a peripheral blood sample, and peripheral blood mononuclear cells were used for TCR beta sequencing. Genomic DNA was extracted from the blood cell samples with the Qiagen DNeasy Blood Extraction Kit. Library construction relied on the immunoSEQ multiplex PCR assay. For the multiplex PCR, a mixture combining 60 forward primers for TCR Vbeta segments and 13 reverse primers for TCR Jbeta segments was used. Amplification of the CDR3 region of rearranged TCR beta genes was performed with a multiplex PCR assay on genomic DNA. Amplified TCR beta libraries were sequenced as 87-base-pair reads on the Illumina HiSeq System. The original pipeline was this. Across the 500 to 700 repertoires, a later analysis counted 60 million to 90 million unique TCR beta chains, 9 million to 14 million of which were shared by at least two donors. Raw reads were error-corrected and collapsed into unique sequences with a nearest-neighbor algorithm that merged closely related sequences to remove PCR and sequencing errors. V, D and J gene segments were assigned by aligning CDR3 sequences to IMGT reference sequences. For a sequence to be retained, a match of at least six nucleotides was required to both a V gene segment and a J gene segment. A rearrangement was called productive if the CDR3 had no stop codons and remained in frame with V and J, and every other rearrangement was called non-productive. CDR3 was defined by IMGT convention, running from the second conserved V-encoded cysteine to the conserved J-encoded phenylalanine. Sequences without an unambiguous match to a single V gene segment were excluded from the earlier analysis of 587 of the donors. In an earlier analysis of several hundred of the donors, V segments were called functional above 56.7% productive rearrangements and were called segregating when the between-donor standard deviation exceeded 5%. A statistical classification framework was developed to diagnose cytomegalovirus status using the catalog of TCR beta chain sequences. In a later analysis, TCR nucleotide sequences were compared against IMGT/GENE-DB human TR gene sequences so that V and J genes could be assigned. In a later analysis, CDR3 sequences and most-parsimonious VDJ recombination scenarios were assigned using the TCRdist pipeline. A later analysis defined each TCR beta chain by its CDR3 amino acid sequence plus V-gene family, and excluded reads lacking a unique V-gene family. In a later analysis, around 650 highly shared, low-generation-probability nucleotide sequences were removed to address suspected cross-contamination and a sequencing artifact. In a later analysis, a clonal expansion index was calculated for each public chain from normalized within-repertoire ranks of inferred template counts. In a later analysis, generation probabilities were computed with a VDJ recombination model fitted to out-of-frame rearrangements, and the resulting probabilities were checked against IGoR. In a later analysis, hypergeometric tests were used to score TCR-TCR, TCR-HLA and TCR-CMV co-occurrence, with a repertoire-size bias correction applied to TCR pairs. To estimate false discovery rates, a later analysis permuted the HLA or CMV assignments 20 times. In a later analysis, co-occurring TCRs were grouped using DBSCAN, and TCRdist sequence similarity was added for clustering within HLA-allele-positive subsets. Repertoires with fewer than 30,000 or more than 120,000 public chains were left out of co-occurrence clustering, as were four to six repertoires with anomalous nucleotide sharing. What TCRdb holds here is the immuneACCESS table cut down to in-frame rearrangements. Part of the clones is not present; checked against another copy, under half of the missing clones reflect an unresolved V gene, and the others are unexplained. V, J and clone size derive from that table, while D and trimming were established from the DNA sequence. The sample table records around 160,000 clones; around 68% of these occur just once. About 1.3% of the sample lies in the top ten.

The sequencing input was PBMCs. The TCR was taken from a man between 45 and 60 years old in good health and CMV-seronegative. Recombination connected TRBV29-1 to TRBJ2-5; matching of 5 bases hints at TRBD1 as the D gene. With the DNA end fitting TRBJ2-7 better, the J assignment may be wrong. The DNA sequence is given as TGCAGCGTTGTGCCAGGGTTACACGAGCAGTACTTC. The translation is CSVVPGLHEQYF.